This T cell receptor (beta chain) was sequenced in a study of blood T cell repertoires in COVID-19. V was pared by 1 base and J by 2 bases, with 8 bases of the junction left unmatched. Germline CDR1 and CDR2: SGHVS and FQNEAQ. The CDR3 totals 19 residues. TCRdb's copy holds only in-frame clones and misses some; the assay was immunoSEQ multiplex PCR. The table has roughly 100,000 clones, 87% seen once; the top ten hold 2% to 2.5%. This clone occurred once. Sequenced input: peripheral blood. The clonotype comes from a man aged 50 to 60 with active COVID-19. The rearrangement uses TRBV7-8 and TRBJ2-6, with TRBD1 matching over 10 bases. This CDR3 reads CASSLGWRQGAPGANVLTF. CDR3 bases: TGTGCCAGCAGCTTAGGTTGGCGACAGGGGGCGCCTGGGGCCAACGTCCTGACTTTC.